These 4 T cell receptor beta chains were sequenced from one sample in a study of blood T cell repertoires in COVID-19. Clones were sequenced by immunoSEQ multiplex PCR, and TCRdb holds only the in-frame ones, with some missing. The data hold fewer than 400,000 clones, with 75% to 90% observed a single time. The sequencing input was PBMCs or T cells enriched from blood (not recorded which). These receptors were collected from a young woman who had been exposed to COVID-19.

The rearrangement uses TRBV4-1 and TRBJ1-4; 7 bases align to TRBD1. This CDR3 has 16 residues. Germline V lookup: CDR1 MGHRA, CDR2 YSYEKL. V lost 1 base and J lost 5; bases outside the gene matches: 7. For the CDR3, the DNA is TGCGCCAGCAGCCAAGGATCTGGCAGGGGGAATGAAAAACTGTTTTTT. Amino acids: CASSQGSGRGNEKLFF.

The chain links TRBV5-1 to TRBJ1-3; no definite D call. In germline, CDR1 is SGHRS, CDR2 YFSETQ. The V gene lost 0 bases and the J gene lost 0 bases, with 7 bases spanning the gap. The CDR3 loop spans 15 amino acids. The CDR3 DNA follows: TGCGCCAGCAGCTTGGTGGAGGGCTCTGGAAACACCATATATTTT. This gives the protein CASSLVEGSGNTIYF.

The V and J genes are TRBV7-9 and TRBJ2-1; 11 bases line up with TRBD2. Germline V gene lookup returns CDR1 SEHNR and CDR2 FQNEAQ (reference sequence). J lost 9 bases, V lost 5 bases, and 9 bases had no gene match. This CDR3 is built from 15 residues. CDR3 bases: TGTGCCAGCAGCATCGGACTAGCGGGCATGGGTGAGCAGTTCTTC. Its protein is CASSIGLAGMGEQFF.

The chain employs TRBV28 and TRBJ1-1, with 7 bases lining up with TRBD1. Germline lookup yields CDR1 MDHEN and CDR2 SYDVKM. With 3 bases clipped from V and 7 bases from J, the junction kept 8 bases outside the gene matches. The CDR3 contains 14 residues. CDR3 region: CASSFPGGKNEAFF. CDR3 bases: TGTGCCAGCAGTTTTCCAGGGGGGAAAAATGAAGCTTTCTTT.